This TCR beta chain was documented in a study of human T cells and chemical hapten exposure. Notes on the study in general: DPC sensitization did not alter TCRs above 1 in 1000 frequency.

Via MiXCR, TCRdb re-called the RACE reads, giving one row per CDR3 protein. The data contain some 120,000 distinct CDR3 sequences, approximately 8.3% of them singletons. Documented time point: healthy volunteer bleed at 2 weeks. The authors' total RNA extraction used unfractionated whole blood. The germline V and J ends were trimmed by 0 bases and 1 base, with 12 bases remaining between them. Per the germline V gene, CDR1 is MNHEY and CDR2 is SVGAGI. CDR3 length: 17 amino acids. This clonotype was observed many times. Its antigen is not identified. The sequence came from a male donor in good health. Some clones in this sample may be carry-over from other donors' samples. The genes are TRBV6-5 and TRBJ2-2; D not resolved. The sample comprised whole blood. In DNA form, the CDR3 reads TGTGCCAGCAGTTACTCGAATGAACTTTTGAACACCGGGGAGCTGTTTTTT. Translating it yields CASSYSNELLNTGELFF.